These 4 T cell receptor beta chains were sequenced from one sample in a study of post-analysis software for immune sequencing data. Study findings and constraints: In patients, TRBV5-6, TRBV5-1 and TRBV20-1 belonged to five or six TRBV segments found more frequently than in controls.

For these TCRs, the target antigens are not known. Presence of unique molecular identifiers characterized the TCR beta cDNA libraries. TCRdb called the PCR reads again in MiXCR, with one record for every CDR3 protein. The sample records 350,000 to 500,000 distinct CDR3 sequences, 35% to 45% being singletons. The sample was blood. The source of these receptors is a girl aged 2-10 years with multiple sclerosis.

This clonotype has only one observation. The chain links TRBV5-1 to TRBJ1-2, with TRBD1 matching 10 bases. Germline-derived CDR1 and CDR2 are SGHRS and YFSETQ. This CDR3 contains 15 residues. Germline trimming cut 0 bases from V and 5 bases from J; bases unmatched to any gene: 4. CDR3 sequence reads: CASSLVGTGAYGYTF. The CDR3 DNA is TGCGCCAGCAGCTTGGTGGGGACAGGGGCGTATGGCTACACCTTC.

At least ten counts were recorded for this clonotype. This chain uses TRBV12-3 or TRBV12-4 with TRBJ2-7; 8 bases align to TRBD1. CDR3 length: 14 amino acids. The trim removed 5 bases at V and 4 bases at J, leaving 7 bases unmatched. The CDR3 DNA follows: TGTGCCAGCAGTCTGACAGGGGTCTGGTACGAGCAGTACTTC. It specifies CASSLTGVWYEQYF.

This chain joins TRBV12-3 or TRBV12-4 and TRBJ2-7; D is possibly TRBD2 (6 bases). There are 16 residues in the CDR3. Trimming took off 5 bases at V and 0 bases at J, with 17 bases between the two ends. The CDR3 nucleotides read TGTGCCAGCAGTCCTTTTTGGGCGGGGAGCTCCTACGAGCAGTACTTC. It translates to CASSPFWAGSSYEQYF.

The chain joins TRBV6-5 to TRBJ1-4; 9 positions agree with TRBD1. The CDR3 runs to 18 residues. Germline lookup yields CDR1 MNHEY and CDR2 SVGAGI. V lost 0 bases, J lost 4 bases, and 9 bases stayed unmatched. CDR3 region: CASSYSMGQGLYNEKLFF. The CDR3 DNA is TGTGCCAGCAGTTACTCGATGGGACAGGGTCTGTATAATGAAAAACTGTTTTTT.